The 13 T cell receptor beta chains listed next were all sequenced from one sample in a study of blood T cells in healthy people across ages. For the second PCR, which ran for 7 to 11 cycles, a sample-barcoded 5' primer and a J-beta primer mix were used. TCRdb redid the calling of the 5' RACE reads with MiXCR, one entry per CDR3 protein. The data show 1.5 million to 2 million distinct CDR3 sequences, roughly 30% seen once. Sequencing was performed on blood. The receptor source for this set is a woman younger than 45 in good health.

The rearrangement joins TRBV6-2 or TRBV6-3 to TRBJ1-5; 10 nucleotides line up with TRBD1. The length of the CDR3 is 17 residues. Germline CDR1 and CDR2: MNHEY and SVGEGT. V was pared by 6 bases and J by 7 bases, with 15 bases of the junction left unmatched. For the CDR3, the DNA is TGTGCCAGCAGGGGGGACAGGGGAGGCTTCCTTGGCCAGCCCCAGCATTTT. This codes for CASRGDRGGFLGQPQHF.

This chain uses TRBV4-1 with TRBJ1-2; D might be TRBD1 (6 bases). V was pared by 6 bases and J by 0 bases, with 20 bases between. The CDR3 is 17 amino acids. Germline lookup yields CDR1 MGHRA and CDR2 YSYEKL. As DNA, the CDR3 is TGCGCCAGCAGTTTCCTATTCCCGGCAGGGGCTAACTATGGCTACACCTTC. It specifies CASSFLFPAGANYGYTF.

The chain couples TRBV7-9 to TRBJ2-5; D is possibly TRBD1 (6 bases). The closer fit of TRBJ2-7 to the DNA end suggests the J call may be wrong. Germline V gene sequence: CDR1 SEHNR, CDR2 FQNEAQ (reference sequence). The CDR3 totals 15 residues. The CDR3 nucleotides are TGTGCCAGCAGCTACCTACCAGGGGAAACCTACGAGCAGTACTTC. It encodes CASSYLPGETYEQYF.

This chain links TRBV2 with TRBJ2-2; unclear D gene. V was shortened by 0 bases and J by 5 bases, with 7 bases between the two germline ends. The V gene's germline CDR1 is SNHLY and CDR2 FYNNEI. The CDR3 runs 14 residues. CDR3 DNA: TGTGCCAGCAGTGAAGCTCGGGCTACCGGGGAGCTGTTTTTT. Translating gives CASSEARATGELFF.

The chain recombines TRBV20-1 with TRBJ1-2; a weak D match, TRBD1 (5 bases). The V end lost 2 bases, the J end lost 7 bases, and 11 bases lay between the germline ends. CDR3 size: 12 residues. The germline CDR1 and CDR2 sequences are DFQATT and SNEGSKA (reference sequence). DNA of the CDR3: TGCAGTGCTAGAAAGACAGCAAGTGGCTACACCTTC. Translating gives CSARKTASGYTF.

V usage is TRBV7-9 and J usage is TRBJ1-6; D uncertain. The ends were cut back, 1 base at V and 10 bases at J, with 8 bases in the middle. CDR1 and CDR2 (germline): SEHNR, FQNEAQ (reference sequence). The CDR3 has 13 residues. The CDR3 DNA reads as TGTGCCAGCAGCTTAGTCTTCAAATCACCCCTCCACTTT. Protein: CASSLVFKSPLHF.

The genes are TRBV27 and TRBJ2-7; D may match TRBD1 or TRBD2 (6 bases each). Trimming stripped 4 bases from V and 2 bases from J, with 18 bases between. The length of the CDR3 is 16 residues. Germline V CDR1 and CDR2: MNHEY, SMNVEV (reference sequence). CDR3: CASSSPVRGRPYEQYF. The CDR3 nucleotides read TGTGCCAGCAGTTCCCCGGTACGGGGGCGCCCCTACGAGCAGTACTTC.

The rearrangement uses TRBV4-1 and TRBJ1-1; D possibly corresponds to TRBD1 (6 bases). Between the trimmed V and J ends, which lost 1 base and 3 bases, there was a span of 18 bases. This CDR3 is 17 amino acids long. The germline V gene has CDR1 MGHRA and CDR2 YSYEKL. The CDR3 DNA is TGCGCCAGCAGCCAAGGCCCTTTGGGCTCAGGGGACACTGAAGCTTTCTTT. This gives the protein CASSQGPLGSGDTEAFF.

The chain's CDR3 is CSAPSLHRDPKLVYTF. CDR3 nucleotides: TGCAGTGCCCCCTCTTTGCACAGGGATCCAAAACTAGTCTACACCTTC. This chain links TRBV20-1 with TRBJ1-2, with D possibly matching TRBD1 (6 bases). CDR1 and CDR2 (germline): DFQATT, SNEGSKA (reference sequence). CDR3 length: 16 amino acids. Trimming cost V 6 bases and J 10 bases, with 30 bases left between them.

The rearrangement uses TRBV4-1 and TRBJ1-1, with 7 bases lining up with TRBD1. Germline CDR1 reads MGHRA; CDR2 reads YSYEKL. V was pared by 6 bases and J by 3 bases, with 22 bases of the junction left unmatched. CDR3 size: 19 residues. The CDR3 bases are TGCGCCAGCAGACACCGAACCGGGCTCCCCGGGACAGAAGACACTGAAGCTTTCTTT. Translation gives CASRHRTGLPGTEDTEAFF.

This clonotype was seen a few times. This chain links TRBV20-1 with TRBJ1-2, with D maybe TRBD1 (6 bases). The CDR3 covers 15 residues. The V gene's germline CDR1 is DFQATT and CDR2 SNEGSKA (reference sequence). V was trimmed by 0 bases and J by 0 bases, leaving 11 bases between them. The DNA of the CDR3 is TGCAGTGCTAGAGAATTAGGACAGACTAACTATGGCTACACCTTC. Translating it yields CSARELGQTNYGYTF.

The genes are TRBV20-1 and TRBJ2-1; 8 bases map to TRBD2. CDR1 is DFQATT, CDR2 SNEGSKA, per germline (reference sequence). The trim removed 5 bases at V and 3 bases at J, leaving 12 bases unmatched. The CDR3 is 16 amino acids. CDR3 in amino acids: CSAPPRSGRNYNEQFF. DNA of the CDR3: TGCAGTGCTCCGCCGAGGAGCGGGAGAAACTACAATGAGCAGTTCTTC.

This clonotype was detected a few times. The rearrangement joins TRBV9 to TRBJ2-1; tentatively, D is TRBD2 (6 bases). This CDR3 has 14 amino acids. The V gene's germline CDR1 is SGDLS and CDR2 YYNGEE. The V and J ends lost 0 bases and 6 bases respectively, with 10 bases between them. CDR3 in DNA: TGTGCCAGCAGCGTAGGGGACGGGAGCAATGAGCAGTTCTTC. It is translated as CASSVGDGSNEQFF.